The 15 T cell receptor beta chains given below trace back to one sample, sequenced in a study of blood T cell repertoires in COVID-19. Profiled with immunoSEQ multiplex PCR; TCRdb holds only in-frame clones, not every one. The profile shows a few hundred thousand clones, 85% to 90% of them singletons. The sequencing sample was made of peripheral blood. Receptors originate from a woman between 50 and 59 years old with COVID-19, enrolled during active disease.

The V and J genes are TRBV27 and TRBJ2-5; 9 nucleotides agree with TRBD1. Germline V gene lookup returns CDR1 MNHEY and CDR2 SMNVEV (reference sequence). Trimming took 5 bases from V and 10 from J; bases not matched to a gene: 17. The CDR3 consists of 16 residues. The CDR3 region has the DNA TGTGCCAGCAGTCGTACTACACCGGGACAGGGAGTAGTCCAGTACTTC. Translation gives CASSRTTPGQGVVQYF.

The chain recombines TRBV6-1 with TRBJ1-1; no firm D call. Germline-derived CDR1 and CDR2 are MNHNS and SASEGT. The V end lost 3 bases, the J end lost 7 bases, and 12 bases lay between the germline ends. The CDR3 loop spans 13 amino acids. CDR3 DNA sequence: TGTGCCAGCAGTGACCCCAGGCGCGTTGAAGCTTTCTTT. It codes for CASSDPRRVEAFF.

The CDR3: CASSLASRTSGSDTQYF. As DNA, the CDR3 is TGTGCCAGCAGCTTGGCCTCCAGGACTAGCGGGAGCGATACGCAGTATTTT. The chain is built from TRBV7-3 and TRBJ2-3; 13 nucleotides line up with TRBD2. J lost 6 bases, V lost 3 bases, and 9 bases had no gene match. This CDR3 region has 17 residues. CDR1 and CDR2 from the germline V gene are SGHTA and FQGTGA. Variable domain in full (rest from reference TRBV7-3 and TRBJ2-3): GAGVSQTPSNKVTEKGKYVELRCDPISGHTALYWYRQSLGQGPEFLIYFQGTGAADDSGLPNDRFFAVRPEGSVSTLKIQRTERGDSAVYLCASSLASRTSGSDTQYFGPGTRLTVL.

This chain connects TRBV18 to TRBJ2-7; 9 nucleotides line up with TRBD1. CDR1 and CDR2 (germline): KGHSH, LQKENI. The ends lost 8 bases at V and 5 bases at J; junction bases unmatched: 4. The CDR3 contains 12 residues. CDR3 coding DNA: TGTGCCAGCGGGACAGGGAGGGACGAGCAGTACTTC. This gives the protein CASGTGRDEQYF.

This chain uses TRBV6-6 with TRBJ2-3, with a possible D match to TRBD2 (6 bases). The germline CDR1 and CDR2 sequences are MNHNY and SVGAGI (reference sequence). The CDR3 runs 16 residues. Trimming shortened V by 4 bases and J by 6 bases, and 20 bases separated the two germline ends. DNA for the CDR3: TGTGCCAGCAGTTCCTTTGGGGGAGGTGGGGCGGATACGCAGTATTTT. Protein product: CASSSFGGGGADTQYF.

The rearrangement joins TRBV14 to TRBJ2-3; 8 bases line up with TRBD2. The CDR3 has 15 residues. The V segment lost 4 bases and the J segment 4 bases; nucleotides outside the gene matches: 7. Germline CDR1 is SGHDN and CDR2 is FVKESK. The chain's CDR3 is CASSPGGGWADTQYF. The CDR3 DNA sequence: TGTGCCAGCAGCCCGGGGGGGGGCTGGGCAGATACGCAGTATTTT. Supplemented by reference TRBV14 and TRBJ2-3, the full variable domain reads EAGVTQFPSHSVIEKGQTVTLRCDPISGHDNLYWYRRVMGKEIKFLLHFVKESKQDESGMPNNRFLAERTGGTYSTLKVQPAELEDSGVYFCASSPGGGWADTQYFGPGTRLTVL.

The chain links TRBV27 to TRBJ2-7; TRBD2 matches 9 bases. The trim removed 1 base at V and 4 bases at J, leaving 5 bases unmatched. Germline-derived CDR1 and CDR2 are MNHEY and SMNVEV (reference sequence). The CDR3 runs 15 residues. Here the CDR3 reads CASSLWVAGVYEQYF. The CDR3 bases are TGTGCCAGCAGTTTATGGGTAGCGGGAGTATACGAGCAGTACTTC.

This chain uses TRBV21-1 with TRBJ2-5; the table names TRBD2, a call not compared with the DNA. TRBV21-1 is a known pseudogene. The CDR3 consists of 18 residues. CDR3 amino acids: CASSNARLAGLHQETQYF. The DNA of the CDR3 is TGTGCCAGCAGCAATGCGAGGCTAGCGGGCCTTCACCAAGAGACCCAGTACTTC.

The rearrangement uses TRBV5-1 and TRBJ1-6; perhaps TRBD1 as D (5 bases). Germline loops: CDR1 SGHRS, CDR2 YFSETQ. V dropped 3 bases and J dropped 7 bases, with 17 bases sitting between them. The CDR3 is 16 residues long. The CDR3 reads CASSWRGYPGNSPLHF. The CDR3 DNA reads TGCGCCAGCAGCTGGAGGGGTTACCCGGGGAATTCACCCCTCCACTTT. The full variable domain, with the rest looked up from reference TRBV5-1 and TRBJ1-6, is KAGVTQTPRYLIKTRGQQVTLSCSPISGHRSVSWYQQTPGQGLQFLFEYFSETQRNKGNFPGRFSGRQFSNSRSEMNVSTLELGDSALYLCASSWRGYPGNSPLHFGNGTRLTVT.

The chain joins TRBV5-1 to TRBJ1-2; 7 positions agree with TRBD1. The CDR3 runs 16 residues. Germline V CDR1 and CDR2: SGHRS, YFSETQ. Trimming cost V 6 bases and J 5 bases; bases outside gene matches: 16. The CDR3 DNA sequence: TGCGCCAGCACCAGGGGGGATGACGATGGAGGGTATGGCTACACCTTC. It translates to CASTRGDDDGGYGYTF.

This sequence joins TRBV18 and TRBJ1-6; TRBD1 matches at 7 bases. V was clipped by 6 bases and J by 5 bases; unmatched bases: 4. Germline CDR1 is KGHSH and CDR2 is LQKENI. This CDR3 has 14 amino acids. DNA for the CDR3: TGTGCCAGCTCGAGGGACAGAGATAATTCACCCCTCCACTTT. Translating gives CASSRDRDNSPLHF.

The chain carries TRBV7-2 and TRBJ2-5; TRBD2 matches at 9 bases. V shed 0 bases, J shed 1 base, and the junction held 3 bases outside the gene matches. The germline gives CDR1 SGHTA, CDR2 FQGNSA. The CDR3 extends over 16 amino acids. The CDR3 bases are TGTGCCAGCAGCTTAGCGGGAGCGGGAGGCCAAGAGACCCAGTACTTC. This codes for CASSLAGAGGQETQYF.

The CDR3: CASSLASGSPETQYF. The CDR3 DNA reads as TGTGCCAGCAGCTTAGCTAGCGGGTCCCCAGAGACCCAGTACTTC. The rearrangement links TRBV7-2 to TRBJ2-5, with TRBD2 identical over 7 bases. V shed 0 bases and J 4 bases; nucleotides not matched to a gene: 5. This CDR3 contains 15 residues. CDR1 is SGHTA and CDR2 is FQGNSA in the germline V gene.

This chain uses TRBV2 with TRBJ2-1, with TRBD2 matching over 11 bases. This CDR3 region has 15 residues. The germline V gene encodes CDR1 SNHLY and CDR2 FYNNEI. Germline trimming cut 1 base from V and 7 bases from J; bases unmatched to any gene: 3. The CDR3 loop reads CASSEELAGVNEQFF. The CDR3 DNA is TGTGCCAGCAGTGAAGAACTAGCGGGAGTTAATGAGCAGTTCTTC.

This sequence joins TRBV4-1 and TRBJ1-2, with D perhaps matching TRBD1 (6 bases). V was cut by 0 bases and J by 4 bases, with 15 bases left in between. There are 16 residues in the CDR3. Germline V gene sequence: CDR1 MGHRA, CDR2 YSYEKL. DNA of the CDR3: TGCGCCAGCAGCCAAGATCTGTCAGGGGCACTCTATGGCTACACCTTC. This sequence encodes CASSQDLSGALYGYTF.